The 20 T cell receptor beta chains given below trace back to one sample, sequenced in a study of beta chain features in type 1 diabetes. Reverse transcribing all isolated RNA meant expressed TCRB transcripts were sequenced. Clones were read by immunoSEQ multiplex PCR, and TCRdb kept only the in-frame ones, dropping some. The table includes 850,000 to 900,000 clones, roughly 15% detected once. The sequenced material came from naive CD4+ T cells from blood. The receptors stem from a woman between 18 and 29 years old in good health.

The chain is built from TRBV4-2 and TRBJ2-1, with 14 nucleotides matching TRBD2. The CDR3 contains 19 residues. CDR1 and CDR2 from the germline V gene are LGHNA and YNFKEQ. The trim removed 3 bases at V and 0 bases at J, leaving 7 bases unmatched. CDR3 amino acids: CASSQGTSGSLRSYNEQFF. Here the CDR3 DNA reads TGTGCCAGCAGCCAGGGGACTAGCGGGAGCTTACGCTCCTACAATGAGCAGTTCTTC.

This clone was detected a few times. V gene TRBV6-5 combines with J gene TRBJ1-5, with a tentative D call TRBD1 (6 bases). Trimming took 4 bases from V and 5 from J, leaving 9 bases between them. CDR3 length equals 13 residues. Germline V CDR1 and CDR2: MNHEY, SVGAGI. The CDR3 DNA follows: TGTGCCAGCAGTTGGGGGGCACATCAGCCCCAGCATTTT. Translation: CASSWGAHQPQHF.

The table lists this clone with a few counts. The chain carries TRBV28 and TRBJ1-1, with D uncertain. This CDR3 comprises 11 residues. Trimming removed 4 bases from V and 3 bases from J, with 3 bases in between. Looked up from germline, CDR1 is MDHEN and CDR2 is SYDVKM. This CDR3 is CASSSDTEAFF. The DNA for the CDR3 is TGTGCCAGCAGTTCAGACACTGAAGCTTTCTTT.

The chain couples TRBV28 to TRBJ1-2, with TRBD1 matching 9 bases. The CDR3 runs to 15 residues. CDR1 and CDR2 (germline): MDHEN, SYDVKM. The J segment lost 8 bases and the V segment lost 3 bases, leaving 10 bases of the junction unmatched. The CDR3 DNA sequence: TGTGCCAGCAGTTTTAGTCCGGGACAGGGACGCGGCTACACCTTC. This translates into CASSFSPGQGRGYTF.

The rearrangement links TRBV10-3 to TRBJ2-2; TRBD2 is a possible D gene (6 bases). Trimming stripped 5 bases from V and 4 bases from J, with 14 bases between. The CDR3 totals 15 residues. From germline, CDR1 is ENHRY and CDR2 SYGVKD. CDR3 DNA sequence: TGTGCCATCAGTCTAGCGAGTTACAGCACCGGGGAGCTGTTTTTT. Residues: CAISLASYSTGELFF.

The chain uses TRBV10-3 and TRBJ2-1, with 9 bases matching TRBD1. The J segment lost 4 bases and the V segment lost 5 bases, leaving 9 bases of the junction unmatched. The CDR3 loop spans 16 amino acids. Germline-derived CDR1 and CDR2 are ENHRY and SYGVKD. Here the CDR3 DNA reads TGTGCCATCAGTCCTCCTCCGACAGGGGGGTACAATGAGCAGTTCTTC. Residues: CAISPPPTGGYNEQFF.

The gene calls are TRBV6-5 and TRBJ2-4, with 8 bases aligning to TRBD2. There are 15 residues in the CDR3. Germline V gene sequence: CDR1 MNHEY, CDR2 SVGAGI. V dropped 0 bases and J dropped 8; count of bases not matched to a gene: 6. Written as DNA, the CDR3 is TGTGCCAGCAGTTACTCGTACGCGGGACTAGACATTCAGTACTTC. Encoded protein: CASSYSYAGLDIQYF.

In the case of this clone: This CDR3 is also generated by other DNA sequences in the sample. This chain joins TRBV7-3 and TRBJ1-1, with D unresolved. CDR1 is SGHTA, CDR2 FQGTGA, per germline. The CDR3 has 13 amino acids. V lost 5 bases, J lost 2 bases, and 9 bases lay in between. Here the CDR3 DNA reads TGTGCCAGCAGCCCCGGCACTAACACTGAAGCTTTCTTT. This translates into CASSPGTNTEAFF.

In its sample, this clone was seen a few times. V gene TRBV2 combines with J gene TRBJ1-4, with 9 bases that match TRBD1. Germline CDR1 and CDR2: SNHLY and FYNNEI. After removal of 7 bases from V and 7 bases from J, the junction contained 4 bases not matched to a gene. This CDR3 is built from 13 residues. CDR3 protein: CASTGDRVEKLFF. As DNA, the CDR3 is TGTGCCAGCACGGGGGACAGGGTTGAAAAACTGTTTTTT.

The chain recombines TRBV7-9 with TRBJ2-7; 9 bases are a match to TRBD1. CDR1 and CDR2 from the germline V gene are SEHNR and FQNEAQ (reference sequence). The length of the CDR3 is 13 residues. Trimming at V came to 5 bases and at J to 3 bases, leaving 2 bases not matched to a gene. For the CDR3, the DNA is TGTGCCAGCAGCCCGGGACAGGGCTACGAGCAGTACTTC. Residues: CASSPGQGYEQYF.

This clone was found a few times. The chain combines TRBV7-9 with TRBJ2-1; 14 positions match TRBD2. CDR1 and CDR2 from the germline V gene are SEHNR and FQNEAQ (reference sequence). V shed 0 bases, J shed 4 bases, and the junction held 5 bases outside the gene matches. The CDR3 sequence is 18 residues long. The CDR3 sequence: CASSLAGTSGGAYNEQFF. Here the CDR3 DNA reads TGTGCCAGCAGCTTAGCCGGGACTAGCGGGGGAGCTTACAATGAGCAGTTCTTC.

The V call is TRBV5-1, the J call TRBJ2-3; TRBD2 might be the D (5 bases). Germline CDR1 reads SGHRS; CDR2 reads YFSETQ. The CDR3 consists of 14 residues. Deletions cut 4 bases from V and 3 bases from J, with 12 bases between. The CDR3 DNA sequence: TGCGCCAGCAGCGAGGGCGTTGGAACAGATACGCAGTATTTT. Translation gives CASSEGVGTDTQYF.

The table lists this clone with a few counts. V is TRBV13 and J is TRBJ1-1; D not resolved. CDR1 is PRHDT, CDR2 FYEKMQ, per germline (reference sequence). The V gene lost 3 bases and the J gene lost 5 bases, with 4 bases spanning the gap. The CDR3 runs 11 residues. CDR3 amino acids: CASSLLTEAFF. The DNA of the CDR3 is TGTGCCAGCAGCTTGCTTACTGAAGCTTTCTTT. The full variable domain, rest sourced from reference TRBV13 and TRBJ1-1, is AAGVIQSPRHLIKEKRETATLKCYPIPRHDTVYWYQQGPGQDPQFLISFYEKMQSDKGSIPDRFSAQQFSDYHSELNMSSLELGDSALYFCASSLLTEAFFGQGTRLTVV.

V usage is TRBV6-6 and J usage is TRBJ2-2, with D possibly being TRBD2 (5 bases). Trimming took off 4 bases at V and 4 bases at J, with 10 bases between the two ends. From germline, CDR1 is MNHNY and CDR2 SVGAGI (reference sequence). The CDR3 is made up of 14 amino acids. The CDR3 loop reads CASSSSGITGELFF. The CDR3, as DNA: TGTGCCAGCAGTTCCTCCGGGATCACCGGGGAGCTGTTTTTT.

In this sample, this clone turned up a few times. The chain has TRBV6-6 and TRBJ2-1, with TRBD2 matching 9 bases. The V segment lost 6 bases and the J segment 5 bases; nucleotides outside the gene matches: 8. The CDR3 contains 15 residues. Germline CDR1 reads MNHNY; CDR2 reads SVGAGI (reference sequence). The CDR3 sequence is CASRGKREANNEQFF. DNA for the CDR3: TGTGCCAGCAGAGGTAAGCGGGAGGCCAACAATGAGCAGTTCTTC.

This clone was seen only a few times. V and J are TRBV18 and TRBJ1-5, with D hard to call. V gave up 1 base and J gave up 3 bases, with 10 bases separating them. There are 15 residues in the CDR3. Germline CDR1 reads KGHSH; CDR2 reads LQKENI. The CDR3 sequence: CASSPLGGYNQPQHF. The CDR3 coding sequence is TGTGCCAGCTCACCACTAGGAGGGTACAATCAGCCCCAGCATTTT.

J is TRBJ2-5 and V is TRBV19; D assignment may be TRBD1 or TRBD2 (6 bases each). Between the trimmed V and J ends, which lost 6 bases and 3 bases, there was a span of 11 bases. The CDR3 totals 13 residues. Per germline, CDR1 LNHDA and CDR2 SQIVND (reference sequence). Here the CDR3 reads CASRGGLEETQYF. In nucleotides, the CDR3 is TGTGCCAGTAGAGGGGGACTCGAAGAGACCCAGTACTTC.

The chain has TRBV28 and TRBJ1-1; D unresolved. CDR1 and CDR2 from the germline V gene are MDHEN and SYDVKM. V lost 8 bases and J lost 6, with 13 bases in between. This CDR3 has 12 amino acids. The CDR3 sequence: CASGLGFSEAFF. The CDR3 coding sequence is TGTGCCAGCGGCCTGGGGTTCTCTGAAGCTTTCTTT.

A few counts support this clone. This chain links TRBV5-4 with TRBJ1-2; D is uncertain. The V gene's germline CDR1 is SGHNT and CDR2 YYREEE (reference sequence). The CDR3 runs to 15 residues. Trimming removed 2 bases from V and 6 bases from J, with 17 bases in between. The CDR3 loop is CASSFGSRRMNGYTF. CDR3 DNA sequence: TGTGCCAGCAGCTTCGGATCTAGGAGAATGAATGGCTACACCTTC.

This chain connects TRBV27 to TRBJ2-1, with 9 positions matching TRBD2. V trimming: 3 bases; J trimming: 9 bases; junction bases outside the gene matches: 12. CDR3 length: 16 amino acids. CDR1 and CDR2 from the germline V gene are MNHEY and SMNVEV (reference sequence). The CDR3 spells CASSFLPGLASSEQFF. The CDR3 bases are TGTGCCAGCAGTTTTCTACCGGGACTAGCAAGCAGTGAGCAGTTCTTC.